This T cell receptor beta chain was sequenced for a study of response to subunit inactivated influenza vaccine. General study points: The authors put forward the suggestion that each seasonal influenza vaccination may bring in only a limited number of new T cells.

Trimming took off 5 bases at V and 4 bases at J, with 19 bases between the two ends. CDR1 SGHTA and CDR2 FQGTGA come from the germline V gene. This CDR3 contains 16 residues. Details on this clonotype: Antigen: not known.

TCRdb independently ran MiXCR on the RT-PCR reads; one entry per CDR3 protein. The sample consists of about 780,000 distinct CDR3 sequences, less than 20% of them appearing once. The chain couples TRBV7-3 to TRBJ2-3; tentatively, D is TRBD1 (5 bases). This sample comprised PBMCs from blood, obtained roughly 5 days after vaccination. The receptor was derived from a man between 50 and 59 years old who received an inactivated influenza vaccine. The CDR3 sequence is CASSLVLGVGADTQYF. CDR3 DNA: TGTGCCAGCAGCCTAGTCCTAGGGGTGGGCGCAGATACGCAGTATTTT.